Shown below are 32 T cell receptor beta chains from a single sample sequenced in a study of cytomegalovirus exposure and HLA in healthy donors (dated by TCRdb to 2017 to 2019). Libraries were prepared through the immunoSEQ multiplex PCR assay. A mixture of 60 forward primers for TCR Vbeta segments and 13 reverse primers for TCR Jbeta segments was used in the multiplex PCR. TCRdb took over this immuneACCESS table, retaining in-frame rearrangements with V and J assigned. Such tables are incomplete; in checked studies, under half of the missing clones stem from an unresolved V gene, and the remainder is unexplained. The sample table holds approximately 90,000 clones, of which 70% were seen once. The biggest ten clones account for around 16% of the sample. The sequenced sample consisted of PBMCs. These receptor sequences come from a woman in her 50s in good health and CMV-seropositive.

This clone has a single count. The chain carries TRBV7-2 and TRBJ2-1; D may be TRBD2 (6 bases). V was shortened by 11 bases and J by 4 bases, with 24 bases between the two germline ends. CDR3 length: 16 amino acids. CDR1 and CDR2 from the germline V gene are SGHTA and FQGNSA. CDR3 residues: CAGGFIGGGVYNEQFF. CDR3 nucleotides: TGTGCCGGGGGATTTATTGGGGGAGGTGTTTACAATGAGCAGTTCTTC.

The V gene is TRBV7-3, the J gene TRBJ2-3, with 9 positions matching TRBD2. The V and J ends lost 2 bases and 6 bases, in that order; junction bases with no gene match: 6. CDR3 length: 15 residues. Germline CDR1 SGHTA, CDR2 FQGTGA. Here the CDR3 reads CASSLAGGPGDTQYF. CDR3 DNA sequence: TGTGCCAGCAGCTTAGCGGGAGGGCCGGGGGATACGCAGTATTTT.

The rearrangement uses TRBV28 and TRBJ1-1; TRBD1 matches at 7 bases. Germline assignment: CDR1 MDHEN and CDR2 SYDVKM. After removal of 3 bases from V and 0 bases from J, the junction contained 13 bases not matched to a gene. The CDR3 totals 18 residues. The CDR3 protein is CASSFPQPATGVNTEAFF. The CDR3 DNA reads TGTGCCAGCAGTTTCCCTCAACCCGCCACAGGGGTGAACACTGAAGCTTTCTTT.

The J gene is TRBJ1-2, the V gene TRBV30, with D tentatively TRBD1 (6 bases). V lost 1 base to trimming and J lost 8 bases, with 14 bases between them. CDR1 and CDR2 from the germline V gene are GTSNPN and SVGIG (reference sequence). This CDR3 has 13 amino acids. This chain's CDR3 is CAWSEGGPGGYTF. CDR3 nucleotides: TGTGCCTGGAGTGAGGGGGGGCCGGGAGGCTACACCTTC.

V is TRBV4-3 and J is TRBJ2-1, with D unclear. Deletions cut 0 bases from V and 3 bases from J, with 12 bases between. The CDR3 extends over 16 amino acids. Germline CDR1 LGHNA, CDR2 YSLEER. CDR3 in DNA: TGCGCCAGCAGCCAAGATCTTCTGGCCCGCTACAATGAGCAGTTCTTC. As protein: CASSQDLLARYNEQFF.

The sample holds a few counts of this clone. The V call is TRBV11-1, the J call TRBJ2-7, with unresolved D. Germline V gene data show CDR1 as SGHAT and CDR2 as FQDESV (reference sequence). CDR3 size: 12 residues. V shed 1 base and J shed 4 bases, with 5 bases lying between them. DNA for the CDR3: TGTGCCAGCAGCTTAGTCTCTTACGAGCAGTACTTC. This sequence encodes CASSLVSYEQYF.

The J gene is TRBJ2-5, the V gene TRBV28, with D possibly matching TRBD2 (5 bases). The J call may be mistaken, given a closer DNA end match to TRBJ2-7. This CDR3 has 18 residues. CDR1 is MDHEN, CDR2 SYDVKM, per germline. The CDR3 region is CASSFVGLGQEVSYEQYF. CDR3 DNA sequence: TGTGCCAGCAGTTTTGTCGGATTGGGCCAGGAGGTATCCTACGAGCAGTACTTC.

V usage is TRBV28 and J usage is TRBJ1-2; TRBD1 aligns across 9 bases. V was pared by 6 bases and J by 4 bases, with 9 bases of the junction left unmatched. The CDR3 contains 15 residues. Per germline, CDR1 MDHEN and CDR2 SYDVKM. DNA of the CDR3: TGTGCCAGCAGACTCTCGGGACAGGGAGCCTATGGCTACACCTTC. Residues: CASRLSGQGAYGYTF.

DNA for the CDR3: TGTGCCAGCAGCTTGCAGGACTCTGGAAACACCATATATTTT. Translating it yields CASSLQDSGNTIYF. The chain has TRBV5-5 and TRBJ1-3; D gene unclear. Trimming removed 1 base at V and 0 bases at J, with 5 bases between. Germline V gives CDR1 SGHKS, CDR2 YYEKEE (reference sequence). The CDR3 contains 14 residues.

The chain employs TRBV4-1 and TRBJ1-2; 10 nucleotides agree with TRBD1. The CDR3 loop spans 15 amino acids. Germline V gives CDR1 MGHRA, CDR2 YSYEKL. V was clipped by 10 bases and J by 4 bases; unmatched bases: 12. CDR3 DNA sequence: TGCGCCACCCGGGACAGGGGTAGTATTGGCTATGGCTACACCTTC. This gives the protein CATRDRGSIGYGYTF.

The rearrangement uses TRBV5-1 and TRBJ2-7; 10 positions match TRBD2. This CDR3 spans 17 amino acids. The trim removed 4 bases at V and 0 bases at J, leaving 10 bases unmatched. In germline, CDR1 is SGHRS, CDR2 YFSETQ. The CDR3 is CASSLISSGSFSYEQYF. Here the CDR3 DNA reads TGCGCCAGCAGCCTCATATCTAGCGGGAGTTTCTCCTACGAGCAGTACTTC.

The chain is built from TRBV28 and TRBJ1-3, with D uncertain. The germline CDR1 and CDR2 sequences are MDHEN and SYDVKM. The CDR3 spans 14 residues. Trimming left V 6 bases short and J 1 base short, with 10 bases between. DNA for the CDR3: TGTGCCAGCAGCAAAATGGCATCTGGAAACACCATATATTTT. Protein sequence: CASSKMASGNTIYF.

The chain is built from TRBV9 and TRBJ2-4; 13 bases are shared with TRBD2. The ends lost 4 bases at V and 4 bases at J; junction bases unmatched: 8. Germline lookup yields CDR1 SGDLS and CDR2 YYNGEE. The CDR3 has 17 amino acids. CDR3 sequence (DNA): TGTGCCAGCAGCCCCCAGGGGACTAGCGGGACAAAAAACATTCAGTACTTC. Translation gives CASSPQGTSGTKNIQYF.

This clone has only one observation. This chain uses TRBV19 with TRBJ2-1; 8 positions match TRBD2. After removal of 4 bases from V and 6 bases from J, the junction contained 5 bases not matched to a gene. The CDR3 runs to 14 residues. Germline V CDR1 and CDR2: LNHDA, SQIVND (reference sequence). As DNA, the CDR3 is TGTGCCAGTAGTAGCCCAGCGGGGGTCAATGAGCAGTTCTTC. Residues: CASSSPAGVNEQFF.

This chain connects TRBV10-1 to TRBJ2-7; perhaps TRBD1 as D (5 bases). In germline, CDR1 is WNHNN, CDR2 SYGVQD (reference sequence). This CDR3 contains 18 residues. Trimming took 7 bases from V and 3 from J, leaving 28 bases between them. The CDR3 bases are TGCGCCAGCACCCCGGTAAATAAACAGGTGATCTGCCTCTACGAGCAGTACTTC. This sequence encodes CASTPVNKQVICLYEQYF.

The genes are TRBV28 and TRBJ2-5; D uncertain. This CDR3 has 15 amino acids. Germline CDR1 MDHEN, CDR2 SYDVKM. With 3 bases removed from V and 2 bases from J, the gap between germline ends came to 13 bases. CDR3 protein: CASSFVAEIQETQYF. CDR3 nucleotides: TGTGCCAGCAGTTTCGTGGCAGAAATTCAAGAGACCCAGTACTTC.

V and J are TRBV5-1 and TRBJ1-1; possible D gene TRBD1, 5 bases. V lost 0 bases, J lost 7 bases, and 13 bases lay in between. The CDR3 sequence is 14 residues long. CDR1 and CDR2 (germline): SGHRS, YFSETQ. CDR3: CASSLAQGKGEAFF. In DNA form, the CDR3 reads TGCGCCAGCAGCTTGGCCCAGGGCAAAGGTGAAGCTTTCTTT.

This rearrangement joins TRBV7-6 to TRBJ2-3; 9 positions match TRBD1. The CDR3 has 18 amino acids. Trimming took 5 bases from V and 7 from J; bases not matched to a gene: 19. Germline CDR1 is SGHVS and CDR2 is FNYEAQ. CDR3 loop: CASSRGGRGQGKVYTQYF. The CDR3 bases are TGTGCCAGCAGCCGTGGGGGGCGCGGACAGGGGAAAGTTTATACGCAGTATTTT.

The J gene is TRBJ2-6, the V gene TRBV2; 7 nucleotides match TRBD1. V trimming: 3 bases; J trimming: 0 bases; junction bases outside the gene matches: 2. Germline CDR1 reads SNHLY; CDR2 reads FYNNEI. The CDR3 length is 16 residues. CDR3 in amino acids: CASSEGQLSGANVLTF. The CDR3, as DNA: TGTGCCAGCAGTGAGGGACAGCTCTCTGGGGCCAACGTCCTGACTTTC.

The chain uses TRBV19 and TRBJ2-1, with 9 bases fitting TRBD2. Germline CDR1 and CDR2: LNHDA and SQIVND (reference sequence). J lost 5 bases, V lost 5 bases, and 4 bases had no gene match. The length of the CDR3 is 14 residues. This CDR3 is CASSWSGRNNEQFF. The CDR3 DNA reads TGTGCCAGTAGTTGGAGCGGGAGGAACAATGAGCAGTTCTTC.

This clone was picked up a small number of times. The chain employs TRBV15 and TRBJ2-5; 10 nucleotides agree with TRBD2. The end of the DNA aligns better with TRBJ2-7, so the J call may be wrong. Germline loops: CDR1 LNHNV, CDR2 YYDKDF (reference sequence). The CDR3 sequence is 15 residues long. Here the CDR3 reads CATSTRLAGVYEQYF. Written as DNA, the CDR3 is TGTGCCACCAGCACAAGACTAGCGGGCGTCTACGAGCAGTACTTC.

The chain employs TRBV7-3 and TRBJ2-1; TRBD2 matches at 16 bases. The CDR3 totals 19 residues. Trimming took 2 bases from V and 0 from J; bases not matched to a gene: 4. The V gene's germline CDR1 is SGHTA and CDR2 FQGTGA. The CDR3 DNA is TGTGCCAGCAGCTTATGGGGACTAGCGGGAGGGGGCTCCTACAATGAGCAGTTCTTC. Its protein is CASSLWGLAGGGSYNEQFF.

This clone has just a few counts. The chain uses TRBV5-4 and TRBJ1-1; 8 bases agree with TRBD1. The CDR3 has 14 amino acids. Germline CDR1 is SGHNT and CDR2 is YYREEE (reference sequence). V lost 3 bases to trimming and J lost 4 bases; unmatched junction nucleotides: 5. The CDR3, as DNA: TGTGCCAGCAGCTCTCAGGGGGCGCCCACTGAAGCTTTCTTT. Translated: CASSSQGAPTEAFF.

V usage is TRBV7-2 and J usage is TRBJ2-7; 8 bases match TRBD1. The CDR3 consists of 15 residues. V trimming: 5 bases; J trimming: 4 bases; junction bases outside the gene matches: 10. The germline CDR1 and CDR2 sequences are SGHTA and FQGNSA. This CDR3 reads CASSPQTGERYEQYF. The DNA for the CDR3 is TGTGCCAGCAGCCCTCAGACAGGGGAAAGATACGAGCAGTACTTC.

This clone was seen once. The chain employs TRBV28 and TRBJ1-1; a possible D gene is TRBD1 (6 bases). The CDR3 totals 14 residues. The germline V gene has CDR1 MDHEN and CDR2 SYDVKM. Trimming left V 6 bases short and J 5 bases short, with 16 bases between. CDR3 sequence (DNA): TGTGCCAGCAGGACTCGGGAGGGGGGGACTGAAGCTTTCTTT. It yields the protein CASRTREGGTEAFF.

V usage is TRBV9 and J usage is TRBJ2-1, with D maybe TRBD1 (5 bases). The V end was cut by 8 bases, the J end by 8 bases, with 20 bases between. The CDR3 totals 14 residues. From germline, CDR1 is SGDLS and CDR2 YYNGEE. CDR3 sequence (DNA): TGTGCCAGTGGTCGGGCAGGGTTTAAGGATGAGCAGTTCTTC. Translation: CASGRAGFKDEQFF.

The CDR3 spells CASSSMGQGTSPLHF. CDR3 DNA: TGTGCCAGCAGCTCCATGGGACAGGGAACGTCACCCCTCCACTTT. The chain recombines TRBV7-9 with TRBJ1-6, with 9 bases lining up with TRBD1. This CDR3 has 15 residues. Germline V gene sequence: CDR1 SEHNR, CDR2 FQNEAQ (reference sequence). With V trimmed by 4 bases and J by 10 bases, 8 bases remained unmatched. Supplemented by reference TRBV7-9 and TRBJ1-6, the full variable domain reads DTGVSQNPRHKITKRGQNVTFRCDPISEHNRLYWYRQTLGQGPEFLTYFQNEAQLEKSRLLSDRFSAERPKGSFSTLEIQRTEQGDSAMYLCASSSMGQGTSPLHFGNGTRLTVT.

Note on this clone: A much more abundant neighbour one base away suggests this may be a read error. The chain uses TRBV11-3 and TRBJ1-1; 7 bases agree with TRBD1. This CDR3 is built from 14 residues. Germline CDR1 is SGHNT and CDR2 is YENEEA. J was trimmed by 1 base and V by 3 bases; bases with no gene match: 2. As DNA, the CDR3 is TGTGCCAGCAGCTTGTGGACAGGGAACACTGAAGCTTTCTTT. It codes for CASSLWTGNTEAFF.

V is TRBV27 and J is TRBJ1-1, with 7 positions matching TRBD1. The CDR3 runs to 18 residues. Trimming took 5 bases from V and 0 from J; bases not matched to a gene: 15. Germline lookup yields CDR1 MNHEY and CDR2 SMNVEV (reference sequence). The CDR3 DNA reads as TGTGCCAGCAGTCCAGCTAGACAACAGGGGTTGATGAACACTGAAGCTTTCTTT. The encoded protein is CASSPARQQGLMNTEAFF.

The chain combines TRBV7-2 with TRBJ2-1; D remains unclear. This CDR3 contains 14 residues. Germline-derived CDR1 and CDR2 are SGHTA and FQGNSA. The V gene lost 3 bases and the J gene lost 4 bases, with 10 bases spanning the gap. The CDR3 is CASSFGDSYNEQFF. The CDR3 DNA follows: TGTGCCAGCAGCTTTGGTGATAGTTACAATGAGCAGTTCTTC.

V and J are TRBV5-6 and TRBJ1-2; a weak D match, TRBD1 (5 bases). CDR3 size: 13 residues. Germline lookup yields CDR1 SGHDT and CDR2 YYEEEE. The germline V and J ends were trimmed by 0 bases and 8 bases, with 11 bases remaining between them. The CDR3 sequence is CASSLVGAGGYTF. CDR3 coding DNA: TGTGCCAGCAGCTTGGTAGGGGCTGGAGGCTACACCTTC.

The V call is TRBV28, the J call TRBJ2-3; the D is unclear. CDR3 length: 15 amino acids. With 9 bases removed from V and 1 base from J, the gap between germline ends came to 17 bases. The germline CDR1 and CDR2 sequences are MDHEN and SYDVKM. The CDR3 nucleotides are TGTGCCAGTTTTACACTGGCCGAGGGCACAGATACGCAGTATTTT. Its protein product is CASFTLAEGTDTQYF. The full variable domain, rest sourced from reference TRBV28 and TRBJ2-3, is DVKVTQSSRYLVKRTGEKVFLECVQDMDHENMFWYRQDPGLGLRLIYFSYDVKMKEKGDIPEGYSVSREKKERFSLILESASTNQTSMYLCASFTLAEGTDTQYFGPGTRLTVL.